The following is a T cell receptor (beta chain) sequence with its context. Its specificity is unknown. TCRdb re-analysed the 5' RACE reads in MiXCR, keeping a single row per CDR3 protein. The sample yields some 550,000 distinct CDR3 sequences, about 19% seen once. The sample originates from a study of T cells after yellow fever vaccination. Regarding the study as a whole: Abundant bulk-derived clonotypes could contaminate FACS-sorted repertoires. It was the secondary response that reached its peak faster, day 5 versus 15, but it was weaker. Booster samples showed a return of most primary-vaccination clones (around 96% CD4, approximately 85% CD8).

V was trimmed by 2 bases and J by 10 bases, leaving 11 bases between them. Germline V gene sequence: CDR1 MNHEY, CDR2 SMNVEV (reference sequence). The length of the CDR3 is 12 residues. This chain connects TRBV27 to TRBJ1-1; the D is unclear. This sequence was found in a man under 40 who received the YFV17D yellow fever vaccine. Sequencing was performed on PBMCs, taken 15 days after the yellow fever booster vaccination. CDR3 coding DNA: TGTGCCAGCAGTTTAAGAGGAGGTGGAGCTTTCTTT. This sequence encodes CASSLRGGGAFF.